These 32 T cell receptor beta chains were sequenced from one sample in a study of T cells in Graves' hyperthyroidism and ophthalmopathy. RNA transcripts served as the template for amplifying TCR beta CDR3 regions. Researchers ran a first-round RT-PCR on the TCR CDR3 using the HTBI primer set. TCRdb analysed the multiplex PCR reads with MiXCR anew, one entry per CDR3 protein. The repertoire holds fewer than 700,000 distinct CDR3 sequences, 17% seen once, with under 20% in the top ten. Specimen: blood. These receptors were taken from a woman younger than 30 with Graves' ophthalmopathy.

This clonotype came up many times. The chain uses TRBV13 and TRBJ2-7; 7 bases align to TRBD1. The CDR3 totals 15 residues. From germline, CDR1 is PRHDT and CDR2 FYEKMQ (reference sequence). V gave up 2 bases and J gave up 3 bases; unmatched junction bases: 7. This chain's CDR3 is CASSLPGTVIYEQYF. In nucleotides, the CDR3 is TGTGCCAGCAGCTTACCCGGGACAGTGATCTACGAGCAGTACTTC.

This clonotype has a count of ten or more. CDR3: CATQESVNTEAFF. Written as DNA, the CDR3 is TGTGCCACCCAAGAATCCGTGAACACTGAAGCTTTCTTT. The chain is built from TRBV30 and TRBJ1-1; D remains ambiguous. The CDR3 has 13 residues. CDR1 GTSNPN and CDR2 SVGIG come from the germline V gene (reference sequence). V was clipped by 8 bases and J by 0 bases, with 13 bases between them.

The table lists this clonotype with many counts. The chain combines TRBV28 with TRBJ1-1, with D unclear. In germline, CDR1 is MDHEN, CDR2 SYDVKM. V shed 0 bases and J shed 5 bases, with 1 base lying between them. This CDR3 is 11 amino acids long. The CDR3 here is CASSLWTEAFF. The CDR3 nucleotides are TGTGCCAGCAGTTTATGGACTGAAGCTTTCTTT.

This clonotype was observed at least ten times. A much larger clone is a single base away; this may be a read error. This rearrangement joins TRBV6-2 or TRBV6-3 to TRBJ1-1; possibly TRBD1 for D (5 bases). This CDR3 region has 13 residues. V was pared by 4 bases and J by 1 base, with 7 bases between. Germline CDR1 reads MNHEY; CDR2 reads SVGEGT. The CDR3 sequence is CASSWTQNTEAFF. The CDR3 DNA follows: TGTGCCAGCAGTTGGACACAGAACACTGAAGCTTTCTTT.

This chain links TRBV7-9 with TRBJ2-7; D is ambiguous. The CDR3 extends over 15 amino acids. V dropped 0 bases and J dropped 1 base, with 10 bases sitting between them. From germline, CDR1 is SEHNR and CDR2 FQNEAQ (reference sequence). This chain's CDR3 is CASSLAVGDSYEQYF. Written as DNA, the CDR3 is TGTGCCAGCAGCTTAGCAGTGGGTGATTCCTACGAGCAGTACTTC.

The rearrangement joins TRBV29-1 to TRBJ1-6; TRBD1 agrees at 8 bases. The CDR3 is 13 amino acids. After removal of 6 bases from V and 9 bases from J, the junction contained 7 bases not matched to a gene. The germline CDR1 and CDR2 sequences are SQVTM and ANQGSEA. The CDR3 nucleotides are TGCAGCGTCCAACAGGGGGAGGGTTCACCCCTCCACTTT. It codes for CSVQQGEGSPLHF.

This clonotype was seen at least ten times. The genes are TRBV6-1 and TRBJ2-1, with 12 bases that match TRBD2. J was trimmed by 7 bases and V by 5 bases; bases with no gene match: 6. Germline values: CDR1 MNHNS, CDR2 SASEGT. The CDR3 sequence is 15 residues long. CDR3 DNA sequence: TGTGCCAGCAGTTACCGACTAGCGGGGGATAATGAGCAGTTCTTC. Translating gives CASSYRLAGDNEQFF.

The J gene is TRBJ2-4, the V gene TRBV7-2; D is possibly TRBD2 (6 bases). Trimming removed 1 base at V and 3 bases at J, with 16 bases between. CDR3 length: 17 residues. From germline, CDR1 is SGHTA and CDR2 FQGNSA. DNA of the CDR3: TGTGCCAGCAGCTTAGAAGTATGGCAGGACTACAAAAACATTCAGTACTTC. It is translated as CASSLEVWQDYKNIQYF.

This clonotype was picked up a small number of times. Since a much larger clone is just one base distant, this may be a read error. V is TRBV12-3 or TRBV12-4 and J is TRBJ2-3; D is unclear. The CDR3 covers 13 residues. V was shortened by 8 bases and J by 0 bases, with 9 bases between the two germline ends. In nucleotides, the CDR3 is TGTGCCAGCTGCACCCGTAGCACAGATACGCAGTATTTT. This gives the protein CASCTRSTDTQYF.

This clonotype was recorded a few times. CDR3 sequence (DNA): TGTGCCATCAGTGAGTCCGCACTGATGAGCACAGATACGCAGTATTTT. Protein sequence: CAISESALMSTDTQYF. The chain is built from TRBV10-3 and TRBJ2-3; no reliable D call. CDR1 is ENHRY, CDR2 SYGVKD, per germline. V was trimmed by 0 bases and J by 0 bases, leaving 10 bases between them. This CDR3 spans 16 amino acids.

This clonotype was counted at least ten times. The CDR3, as DNA: TGCAGTGCTGGGGGGGTTAGCGGGAGGGTTGGGGGCGAGACCCAGTACTTC. It translates to CSAGGVSGRVGGETQYF. The rearrangement joins TRBV20-1 to TRBJ2-5; 11 positions match TRBD2. Unmatched junction bases numbered 16, after V lost 5 bases and J lost 5 bases. In germline, CDR1 is DFQATT, CDR2 SNEGSKA (reference sequence). The CDR3 has 17 residues.

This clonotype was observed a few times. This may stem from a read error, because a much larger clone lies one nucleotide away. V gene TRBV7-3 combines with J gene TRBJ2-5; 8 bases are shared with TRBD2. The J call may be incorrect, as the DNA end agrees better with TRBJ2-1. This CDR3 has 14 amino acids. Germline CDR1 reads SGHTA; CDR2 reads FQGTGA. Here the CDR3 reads CASSSGLAAETQFF. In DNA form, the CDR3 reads TGTGCCAGCAGCTCCGGACTAGCCGCGGAGACCCAGTTCTTC.

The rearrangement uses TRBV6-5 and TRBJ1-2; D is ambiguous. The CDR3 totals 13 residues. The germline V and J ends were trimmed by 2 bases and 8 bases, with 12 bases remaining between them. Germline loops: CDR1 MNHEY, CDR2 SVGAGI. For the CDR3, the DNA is TGTGCCAGCAGTTACCTTGGGCAGGAAGGCTACACCTTC. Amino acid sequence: CASSYLGQEGYTF.

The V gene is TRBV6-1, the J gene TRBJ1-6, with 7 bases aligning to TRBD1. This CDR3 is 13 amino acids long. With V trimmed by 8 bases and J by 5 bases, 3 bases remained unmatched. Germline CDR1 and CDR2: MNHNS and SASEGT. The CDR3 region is CASGDSHNSPLHF. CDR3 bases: TGTGCCAGCGGGGACAGTCATAATTCACCCCTCCACTTT.

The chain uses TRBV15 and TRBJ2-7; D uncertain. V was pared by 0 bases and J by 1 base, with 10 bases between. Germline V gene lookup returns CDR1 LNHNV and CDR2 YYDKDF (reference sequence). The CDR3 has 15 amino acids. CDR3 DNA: TGTGCCACCAGCAGAGATAACAAAGGGTCCTACGAGCAGTACTTC. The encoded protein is CATSRDNKGSYEQYF.

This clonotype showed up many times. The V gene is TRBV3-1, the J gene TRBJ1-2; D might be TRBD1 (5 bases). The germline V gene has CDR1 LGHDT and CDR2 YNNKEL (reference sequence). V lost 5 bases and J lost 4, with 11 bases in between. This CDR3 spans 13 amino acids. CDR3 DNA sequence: TGTGCCAGCAGCTCCGACAGCTTCTATGGCTACACCTTC. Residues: CASSSDSFYGYTF.

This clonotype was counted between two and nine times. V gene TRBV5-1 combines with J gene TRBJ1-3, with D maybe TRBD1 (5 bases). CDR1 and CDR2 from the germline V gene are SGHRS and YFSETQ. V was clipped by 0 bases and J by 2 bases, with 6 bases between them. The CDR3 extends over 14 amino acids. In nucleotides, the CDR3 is TGCGCCAGCAGCTTGGGGGACGCTGGAAACACCATATATTTT. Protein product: CASSLGDAGNTIYF.

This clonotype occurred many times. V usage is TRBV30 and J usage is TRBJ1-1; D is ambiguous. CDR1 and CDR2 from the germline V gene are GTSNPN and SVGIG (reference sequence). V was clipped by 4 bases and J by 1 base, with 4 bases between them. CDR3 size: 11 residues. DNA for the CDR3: TGTGCCTGGATCGCGAACACTGAAGCTTTCTTT. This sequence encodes CAWIANTEAFF.

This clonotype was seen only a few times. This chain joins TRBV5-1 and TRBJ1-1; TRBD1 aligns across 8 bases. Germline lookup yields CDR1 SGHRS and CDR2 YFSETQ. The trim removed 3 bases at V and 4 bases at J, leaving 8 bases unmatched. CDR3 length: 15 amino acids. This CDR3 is CASSSAPGGRTEAFF. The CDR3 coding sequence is TGCGCCAGCAGCTCTGCCCCAGGGGGCCGCACTGAAGCTTTCTTT. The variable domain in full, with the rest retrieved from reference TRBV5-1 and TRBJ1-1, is KAGVTQTPRYLIKTRGQQVTLSCSPISGHRSVSWYQQTPGQGLQFLFEYFSETQRNKGNFPGRFSGRQFSNSRSEMNVSTLELGDSALYLCASSSAPGGRTEAFFGQGTRLTVV.

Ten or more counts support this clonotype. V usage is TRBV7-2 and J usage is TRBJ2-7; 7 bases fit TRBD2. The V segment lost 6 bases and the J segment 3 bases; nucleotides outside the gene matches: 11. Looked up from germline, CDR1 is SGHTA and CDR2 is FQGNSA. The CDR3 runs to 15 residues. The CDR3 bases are TGTGCCAGCAGTTTGCGGGAGTTCGCTCACTACGAGCAGTACTTC. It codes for CASSLREFAHYEQYF. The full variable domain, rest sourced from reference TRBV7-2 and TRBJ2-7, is GAGVSQSPSNKVTEKGKDVELRCDPISGHTALYWYRQSLGQGLEFLIYFQGNSAPDKSGLPSDRFSAERTGGSVSTLTIQRTQQEDSAVYLCASSLREFAHYEQYFGPGTRLTVT.

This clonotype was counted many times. CDR3 loop: CASSLAGPLSSYNSPLHF. The DNA of the CDR3 is TGTGCCAGCAGCTTAGCGGGGCCTTTAAGCTCCTATAATTCACCCCTCCACTTT. The V and J genes are TRBV7-2 and TRBJ1-6, with TRBD1 as a possible D gene (5 bases). In germline, CDR1 is SGHTA, CDR2 FQGNSA. V lost 0 bases and J lost 0, with 12 bases in between. The CDR3 has 18 amino acids.

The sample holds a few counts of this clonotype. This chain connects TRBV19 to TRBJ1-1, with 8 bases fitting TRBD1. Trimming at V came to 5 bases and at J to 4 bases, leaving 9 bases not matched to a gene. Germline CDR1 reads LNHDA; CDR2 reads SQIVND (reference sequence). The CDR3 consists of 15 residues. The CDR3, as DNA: TGTGCCAGTAGTCCTCGACAGGGGAAGGGCACTGAAGCTTTCTTT. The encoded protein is CASSPRQGKGTEAFF.

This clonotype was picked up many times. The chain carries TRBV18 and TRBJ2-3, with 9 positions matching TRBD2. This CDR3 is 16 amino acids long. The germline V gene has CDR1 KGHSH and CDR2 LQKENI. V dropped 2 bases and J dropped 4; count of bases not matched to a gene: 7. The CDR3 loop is CASSPGSGSGPDTQYF. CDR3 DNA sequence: TGTGCCAGCTCACCAGGTAGCGGGAGTGGCCCAGATACGCAGTATTTT.

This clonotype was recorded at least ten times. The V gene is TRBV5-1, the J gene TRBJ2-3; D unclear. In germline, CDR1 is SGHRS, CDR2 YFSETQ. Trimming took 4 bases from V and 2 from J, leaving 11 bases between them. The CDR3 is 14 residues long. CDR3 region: CASSPHKITDTQYF. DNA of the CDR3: TGCGCCAGCAGCCCCCACAAAATCACAGATACGCAGTATTTT.

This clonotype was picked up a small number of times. As DNA, the CDR3 is TGTGCCAGCTCACCGTTGGTGGCTAAAGCGGGAGATACGCAGTATTTT. Protein sequence: CASSPLVAKAGDTQYF. The chain uses TRBV18 and TRBJ2-3; D may be TRBD2 (6 bases). CDR1 KGHSH and CDR2 LQKENI come from the germline V gene. V gave up 3 bases and J gave up 5 bases, with 18 bases separating them. This CDR3 has 16 residues. Together with reference TRBV18 and TRBJ2-3, the CDR3 gives the full variable domain: NAGVMQNPRHLVRRRGQEARLRCSPMKGHSHVYWYRQLPEEGLKFMVYLQKENIIDESGMPKERFSAEFPKEGPSILRIQQVVRGDSAAYFCASSPLVAKAGDTQYFGPGTRLTVL.

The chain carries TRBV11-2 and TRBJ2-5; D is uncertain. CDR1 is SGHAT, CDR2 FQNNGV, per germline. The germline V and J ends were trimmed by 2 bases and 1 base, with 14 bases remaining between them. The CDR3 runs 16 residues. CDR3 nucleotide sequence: TGTGCCAGCAGCTTAAGCCCGACAATGGGCCAAGAGACCCAGTACTTC. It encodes CASSLSPTMGQETQYF.

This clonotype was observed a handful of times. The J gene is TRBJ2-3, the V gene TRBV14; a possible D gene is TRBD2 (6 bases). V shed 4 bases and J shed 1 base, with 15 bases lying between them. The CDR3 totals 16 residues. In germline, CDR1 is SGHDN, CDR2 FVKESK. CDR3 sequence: CASSPLGGIGTDTQYF. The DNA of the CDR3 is TGTGCCAGCAGCCCCCTGGGGGGAATCGGCACAGATACGCAGTATTTT. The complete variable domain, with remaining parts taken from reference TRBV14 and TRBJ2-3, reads EAGVTQFPSHSVIEKGQTVTLRCDPISGHDNLYWYRRVMGKEIKFLLHFVKESKQDESGMPNNRFLAERTGGTYSTLKVQPAELEDSGVYFCASSPLGGIGTDTQYFGPGTRLTVL.

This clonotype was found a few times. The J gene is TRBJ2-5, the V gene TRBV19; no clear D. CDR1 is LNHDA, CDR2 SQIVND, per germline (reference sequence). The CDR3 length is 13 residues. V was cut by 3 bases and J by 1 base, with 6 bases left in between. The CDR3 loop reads CASSIISQETQYF. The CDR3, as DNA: TGTGCCAGTAGTATCATCAGCCAAGAGACCCAGTACTTC.

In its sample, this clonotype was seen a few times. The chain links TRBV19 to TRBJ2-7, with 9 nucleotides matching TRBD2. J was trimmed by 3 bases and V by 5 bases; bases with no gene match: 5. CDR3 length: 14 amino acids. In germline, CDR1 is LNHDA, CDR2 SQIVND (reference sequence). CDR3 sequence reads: CASSAGTSYYEQYF. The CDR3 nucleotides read TGTGCCAGTAGTGCCGGGACTAGCTACTACGAGCAGTACTTC.

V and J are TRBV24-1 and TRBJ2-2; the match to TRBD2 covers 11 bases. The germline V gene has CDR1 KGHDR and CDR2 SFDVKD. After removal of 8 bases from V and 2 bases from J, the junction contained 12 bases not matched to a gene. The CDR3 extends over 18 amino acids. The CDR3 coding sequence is TGTGCCACCACGGGACTAGCGGTCTCACCGGAAAACACCGGGGAGCTGTTTTTT. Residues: CATTGLAVSPENTGELFF.

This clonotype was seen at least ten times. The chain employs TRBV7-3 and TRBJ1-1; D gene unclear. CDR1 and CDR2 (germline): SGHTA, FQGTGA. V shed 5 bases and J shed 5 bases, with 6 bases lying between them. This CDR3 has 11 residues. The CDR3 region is CASSAGTEAFF. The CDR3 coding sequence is TGTGCCAGCAGCGCCGGGACTGAAGCTTTCTTT.

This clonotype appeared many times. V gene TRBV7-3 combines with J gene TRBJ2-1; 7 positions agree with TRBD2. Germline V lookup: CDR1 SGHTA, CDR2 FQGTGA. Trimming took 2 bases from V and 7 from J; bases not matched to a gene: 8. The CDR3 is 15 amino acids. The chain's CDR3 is CASSLVPSGYNEQFF. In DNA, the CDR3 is TGTGCCAGCAGCTTAGTTCCTAGCGGTTATAATGAGCAGTTCTTC.